This T cell receptor (beta chain) was recovered during a study of cytomegalovirus exposure and HLA in healthy donors. Primers included in the PCR were 60 Vbeta and 13 Jbeta primers. The method was immunoSEQ multiplex PCR; TCRdb's version includes in-frame clones alone and lacks a portion of them. The repertoire includes over 200,000 clones, approximately 78% of them detected once, and around 4% sits in the top ten. Germline CDR1 SGHRS, CDR2 YFSETQ. V gave up 0 bases and J gave up 8 bases, with 14 bases separating them. The CDR3 sequence is 14 residues long. Study observations and caveats: 87-base-pair reads could not separate some V segments, including TRBV6-2 and TRBV6-3.

This clone was picked up a small number of times. The antigen is not known. The chain employs TRBV5-1 and TRBJ1-2; D gene unclear. The sequencing sample was made of PBMCs. The TCR was taken from a male donor in good health and CMV-seronegative. CDR3 coding DNA: TGCGCCAGCAGCTTGGAACCGGGCCGGGGAGGCTACACCTTC. This codes for CASSLEPGRGGYTF. Supplemented by reference TRBV5-1 and TRBJ1-2, the full variable domain reads KAGVTQTPRYLIKTRGQQVTLSCSPISGHRSVSWYQQTPGQGLQFLFEYFSETQRNKGNFPGRFSGRQFSNSRSEMNVSTLELGDSALYLCASSLEPGRGGYTFGSGTRLTVV.